This T cell receptor beta chain originates from a study of cytomegalovirus exposure and HLA in healthy donors. The germline V gene encodes CDR1 LGHNA and CDR2 YSLEER. This CDR3 is 17 amino acids long. V dropped 0 bases and J dropped 5; count of bases not matched to a gene: 7. Primers included in the PCR were 60 Vbeta and 13 Jbeta primers. Sequenced by immunoSEQ multiplex PCR; TCRdb stores in-frame clones only, minus some. The table lists 140,000 to 150,000 clones, about three quarters of them singletons, with 3% to 4.5% in the top ten. The chain links TRBV4-3 to TRBJ2-4; 10 bases fit TRBD2. The receptor's source is a male donor in good health and CMV-seronegative. Sequencing was performed on PBMCs. The chain's CDR3 is CASSQDRGLATENIQYF. In DNA, the CDR3 is TGCGCCAGCAGCCAAGATCGGGGACTAGCGACGGAAAACATTCAGTACTTC.